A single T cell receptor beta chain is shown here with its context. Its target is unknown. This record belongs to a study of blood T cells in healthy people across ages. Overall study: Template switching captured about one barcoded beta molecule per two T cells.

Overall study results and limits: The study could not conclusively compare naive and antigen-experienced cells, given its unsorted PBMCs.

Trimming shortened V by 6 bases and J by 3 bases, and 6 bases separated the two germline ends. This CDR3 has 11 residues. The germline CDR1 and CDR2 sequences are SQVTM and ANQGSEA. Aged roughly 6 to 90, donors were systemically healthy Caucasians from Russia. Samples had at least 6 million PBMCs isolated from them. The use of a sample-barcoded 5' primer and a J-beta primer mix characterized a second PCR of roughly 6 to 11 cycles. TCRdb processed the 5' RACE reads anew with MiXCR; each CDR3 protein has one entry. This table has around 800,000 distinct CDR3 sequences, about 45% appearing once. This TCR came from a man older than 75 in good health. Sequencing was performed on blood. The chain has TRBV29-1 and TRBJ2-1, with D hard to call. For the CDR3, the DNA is TGCAGCGTCTCAGGCTACAATGAGCAGTTCTTC. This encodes CSVSGYNEQFF.